The 14 T cell receptor beta chains given below trace back to one sample, sequenced in a study of cytomegalovirus exposure and HLA in healthy donors. This PCR relied on a set of 60 Vbeta primers and 13 Jbeta primers. Sequencing was performed with immunoSEQ multiplex PCR; in TCRdb, only in-frame clones are kept and a portion is missing. In the table there are around 96,000 clones, 55% to 75% of which are singletons. Sequencing was performed on PBMCs. The receptors come from a man in his 60s in good health and CMV-seronegative.

The chain has TRBV9 and TRBJ2-1, with a weak D call TRBD2 (5 bases). Trimming took 0 bases from V and 8 from J, leaving 9 bases between them. Germline CDR1 is SGDLS and CDR2 is YYNGEE. The CDR3 extends over 13 amino acids. The CDR3 here is CASSVGGEDEQFF. The CDR3, as DNA: TGTGCCAGCAGCGTAGGGGGAGAGGATGAGCAGTTCTTC.

J is TRBJ1-6 and V is TRBV11-2; D is undetermined. Germline loops: CDR1 SGHAT, CDR2 FQNNGV. Trimming pared 5 bases from V and 10 bases from J, leaving 9 bases between. The CDR3 sequence is 12 residues long. CDR3 coding DNA: TGTGCCAGCAGCGGCGGTGGCTCACCCCTCCACTTT. Amino acid sequence: CASSGGGSPLHF. The entire variable domain, with the rest obtained from reference TRBV11-2 and TRBJ1-6, is as follows: EAGVAQSPRYKIIEKRQSVAFWCNPISGHATLYWYQQILGQGPKLLIQFQNNGVVDDSQLPKDRFSAERLKGVDSTLKIQPAKLEDSAVYLCASSGGGSPLHFGNGTRLTVT.

This chain joins TRBV19 and TRBJ1-5; 12 bases align to TRBD1. This CDR3 has 20 residues. The V and J ends lost 6 bases and 1 base, in that order; junction bases with no gene match: 16. From germline, CDR1 is LNHDA and CDR2 SQIVND (reference sequence). The CDR3 spells CASRRQGGDRGRFSNQPQHF. CDR3 nucleotide sequence: TGTGCCAGTAGACGACAGGGGGGGGACAGGGGGCGTTTCAGCAATCAGCCCCAGCATTTT.

J is TRBJ2-1 and V is TRBV9; TRBD2 agrees at 10 bases. The length of the CDR3 is 16 residues. The germline V gene encodes CDR1 SGDLS and CDR2 YYNGEE. J gave up 7 bases and V 1 base, and 8 bases lay outside the gene matches. The CDR3 loop is CASSVSTSGAVNEQFF. CDR3 nucleotides: TGTGCCAGCAGCGTAAGCACTAGCGGGGCGGTAAATGAGCAGTTCTTC.

The V and J genes are TRBV7-9 and TRBJ2-7, with a possible D match to TRBD2 (6 bases). From germline, CDR1 is SEHNR and CDR2 FQNEAQ (reference sequence). The CDR3 contains 14 residues. V lost 3 bases to trimming and J lost 3 bases, with 12 bases between them. CDR3 nucleotide sequence: TGTGCCAGCAGCTTGCGGGGCCGATACTACGAGCAGTACTTC. This translates into CASSLRGRYYEQYF.

This clone was seen a handful of times. The chain couples TRBV2 to TRBJ1-1; 8 bases agree with TRBD1. V lost 6 bases, J lost 9 bases, and 3 bases stayed unmatched. Looked up from germline, CDR1 is SNHLY and CDR2 is FYNNEI. CDR3 length: 11 residues. Here the CDR3 reads CASRGQDKAFF. The CDR3 DNA is TGTGCCAGCAGGGGACAGGACAAAGCTTTCTTT.

The rearrangement uses TRBV10-3 and TRBJ2-1; 8 bases match TRBD2. CDR3 size: 14 residues. Germline values: CDR1 ENHRY, CDR2 SYGVKD. J was trimmed by 8 bases and V by 4 bases; bases with no gene match: 7. The DNA for the CDR3 is TGTGCCATCAGTGTAGAGACTAGCGATTATGAGCAGTTCTTC. It translates to CAISVETSDYEQFF.

The CDR3 DNA follows: TGCGCCAGCAGCTTGATCTTAGCCTCTCAAGAGACCCAGTACTTC. It codes for CASSLILASQETQYF. The rearrangement links TRBV5-1 to TRBJ2-5, with D unresolved. CDR3 length: 15 residues. Deletions cut 1 base from V and 2 bases from J, with 12 bases between. The V gene's germline CDR1 is SGHRS and CDR2 YFSETQ. Full variable domain (remainder filled in from reference TRBV5-1 and TRBJ2-5): KAGVTQTPRYLIKTRGQQVTLSCSPISGHRSVSWYQQTPGQGLQFLFEYFSETQRNKGNFPGRFSGRQFSNSRSEMNVSTLELGDSALYLCASSLILASQETQYFGPGTRLLVL.

The chain is built from TRBV12-5 and TRBJ1-6; D is unclear. CDR1 and CDR2 (germline): LGHNT, FRNRAP. The CDR3 is made up of 13 amino acids. V was shortened by 6 bases and J by 5 bases, with 8 bases between the two germline ends. The CDR3 reads CASGPNNNSPLHF. The DNA for the CDR3 is TGTGCTAGTGGCCCGAACAATAATTCACCCCTCCACTTT. Looking up the rest from reference TRBV12-5 and TRBJ1-6 gives the full variable domain: DARVTQTPRHKVTEMGQEVTMRCQPILGHNTVFWYRQTMMQGLELLAYFRNRAPLDDSGMPKDRFSAEMPDATLATLKIQPSEPRDSAVYFCASGPNNNSPLHFGNGTRLTVT.

The chain uses TRBV4-2 and TRBJ2-5; no clear D. The CDR3 extends over 14 amino acids. Germline CDR1 LGHNA, CDR2 YNFKEQ. V was clipped by 1 base and J by 0 bases, with 6 bases between them. As DNA, the CDR3 is TGTGCCAGCAGCCAAGTTTCGGACCAAGAGACCCAGTACTTC. Residues: CASSQVSDQETQYF.

The V gene is TRBV12-5, the J gene TRBJ2-5; 14 bases match TRBD2. The junction had 12 bases not matched to a gene; V was cut back by 0 bases and J by 9 bases. The CDR3 contains 18 residues. Germline CDR1 reads LGHNT; CDR2 reads FRNRAP. CDR3 residues: CASGLVEGTSGGRNPQYF. The CDR3 region has the DNA TGTGCTAGTGGTTTGGTAGAAGGGACTAGCGGGGGAAGGAATCCCCAGTACTTC.

Points on this clone: A read error may produce the germline difference seen at one junction end. The rearrangement uses TRBV7-9 and TRBJ2-2, with 8 bases that match TRBD2. This CDR3 comprises 16 residues. Germline V gene lookup returns CDR1 SEHNR and CDR2 FQNEAQ (reference sequence). CDR3 in amino acids: CSSSLVLAGNTGELFF. CDR3 bases: TGTTCCAGCAGCTTAGTCCTAGCGGGGAACACCGGGGAGCTGTTTTTT.

The V call is TRBV6-1, the J call TRBJ2-3; TRBD1 is a possible D gene (5 bases). V lost 10 bases and J 2 bases, leaving 19 bases between the germline ends. Germline V CDR1 and CDR2: MNHNS, SASEGT. The CDR3 length is 15 residues. CDR3: CATSPLQGATDTQYF. CDR3 nucleotide sequence: TGTGCCACCTCCCCCCTGCAGGGCGCCACAGATACGCAGTATTTT.

The CDR3 reads CASSRTATMNTEAFF. CDR3 nucleotide sequence: TGTGCCAGCAGCAGGACAGCTACCATGAACACTGAAGCTTTCTTT. The J gene is TRBJ1-1, the V gene TRBV5-4; D might be TRBD1 (6 bases). This CDR3 comprises 15 residues. Germline CDR1 and CDR2: SGHNT and YYREEE (reference sequence). V was clipped by 4 bases and J by 0 bases, with 13 bases between them.